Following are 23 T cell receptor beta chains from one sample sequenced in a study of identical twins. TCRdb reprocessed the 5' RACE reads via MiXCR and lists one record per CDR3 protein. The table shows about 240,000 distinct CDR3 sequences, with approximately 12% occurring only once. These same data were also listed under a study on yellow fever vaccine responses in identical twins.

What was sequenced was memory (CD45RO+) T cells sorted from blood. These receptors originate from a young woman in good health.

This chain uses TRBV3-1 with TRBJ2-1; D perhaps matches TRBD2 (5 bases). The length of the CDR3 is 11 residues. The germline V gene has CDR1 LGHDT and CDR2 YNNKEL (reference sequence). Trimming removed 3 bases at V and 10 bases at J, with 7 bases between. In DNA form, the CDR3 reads TGTGCCAGCAGCCAGGAGGTGGAGCAGTTCTTC. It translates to CASSQEVEQFF.

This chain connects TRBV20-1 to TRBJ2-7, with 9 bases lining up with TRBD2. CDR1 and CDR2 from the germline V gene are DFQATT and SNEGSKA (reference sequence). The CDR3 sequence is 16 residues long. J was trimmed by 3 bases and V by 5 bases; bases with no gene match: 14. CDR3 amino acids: CSAHGGGGAFFYEQYF. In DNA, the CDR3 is TGCAGTGCTCACGGTGGCGGGGGGGCCTTTTTCTACGAGCAGTACTTC.

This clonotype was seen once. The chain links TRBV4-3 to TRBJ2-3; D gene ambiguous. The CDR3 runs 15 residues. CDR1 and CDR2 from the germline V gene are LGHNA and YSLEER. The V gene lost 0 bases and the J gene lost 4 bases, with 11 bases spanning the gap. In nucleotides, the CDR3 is TGCGCCAGCAGCCAAGATAAGGTATCCGCAGATACGCAGTATTTT. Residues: CASSQDKVSADTQYF.

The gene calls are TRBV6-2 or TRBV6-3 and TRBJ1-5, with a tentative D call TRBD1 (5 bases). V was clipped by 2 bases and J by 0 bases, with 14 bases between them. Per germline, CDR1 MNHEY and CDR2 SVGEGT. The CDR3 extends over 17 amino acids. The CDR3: CASSYPAGGYSNQPQHF. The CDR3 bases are TGTGCCAGCAGTTACCCCGCGGGGGGTTATAGCAATCAGCCCCAGCATTTT.

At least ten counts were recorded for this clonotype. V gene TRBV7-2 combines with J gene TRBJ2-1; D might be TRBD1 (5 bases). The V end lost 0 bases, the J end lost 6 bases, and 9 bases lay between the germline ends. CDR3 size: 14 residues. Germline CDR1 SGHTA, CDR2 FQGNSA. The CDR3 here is CASSLARVGNEQFF. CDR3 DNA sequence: TGTGCCAGCAGCTTAGCCAGGGTTGGCAATGAGCAGTTCTTC.

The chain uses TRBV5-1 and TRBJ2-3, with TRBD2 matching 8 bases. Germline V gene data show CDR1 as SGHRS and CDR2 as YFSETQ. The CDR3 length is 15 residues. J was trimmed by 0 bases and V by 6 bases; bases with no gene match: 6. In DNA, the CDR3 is TGCGCCAGCAATCCCGGGGGGGCTAGCACAGATACGCAGTATTTT. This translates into CASNPGGASTDTQYF.

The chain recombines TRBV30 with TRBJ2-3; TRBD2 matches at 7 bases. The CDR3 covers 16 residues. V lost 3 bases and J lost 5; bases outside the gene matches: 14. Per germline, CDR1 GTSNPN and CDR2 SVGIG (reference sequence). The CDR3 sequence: CAWSPIRGVVGDTQYF. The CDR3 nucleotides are TGTGCCTGGAGCCCAATACGGGGGGTTGTGGGAGATACGCAGTATTTT.

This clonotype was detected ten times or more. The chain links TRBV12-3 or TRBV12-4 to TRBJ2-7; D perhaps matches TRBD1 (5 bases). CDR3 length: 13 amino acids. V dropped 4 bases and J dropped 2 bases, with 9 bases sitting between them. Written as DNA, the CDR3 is TGTGCCAGCAGTTGGTCAGGGACCTACGAGCAGTACTTC. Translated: CASSWSGTYEQYF.

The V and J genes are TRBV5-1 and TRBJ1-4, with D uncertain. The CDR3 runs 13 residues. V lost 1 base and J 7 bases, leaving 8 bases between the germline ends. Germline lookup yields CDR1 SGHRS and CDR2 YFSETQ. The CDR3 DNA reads TGCGCCAGCAGCTTGTTCTGGGGTGAAAAACTGTTTTTT. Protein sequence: CASSLFWGEKLFF.

The CDR3 protein is CASSFFTGELFF. CDR3 in DNA: TGTGCCAGCAGCTTTTTCACCGGGGAGCTGTTTTTT. The rearrangement joins TRBV5-6 to TRBJ2-2; D unresolved. The germline V and J ends were trimmed by 2 bases and 4 bases, with 3 bases remaining between them. The CDR3 contains 12 residues. The germline CDR1 and CDR2 sequences are SGHDT and YYEEEE.

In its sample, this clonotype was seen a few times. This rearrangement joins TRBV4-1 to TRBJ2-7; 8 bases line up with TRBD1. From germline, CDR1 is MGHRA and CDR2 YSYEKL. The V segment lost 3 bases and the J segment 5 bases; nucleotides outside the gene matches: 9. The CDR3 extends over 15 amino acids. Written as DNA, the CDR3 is TGCGCCAGCAGCCAGGAGAGGACAGGGAGCCACGAGCAGTACTTC. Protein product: CASSQERTGSHEQYF.

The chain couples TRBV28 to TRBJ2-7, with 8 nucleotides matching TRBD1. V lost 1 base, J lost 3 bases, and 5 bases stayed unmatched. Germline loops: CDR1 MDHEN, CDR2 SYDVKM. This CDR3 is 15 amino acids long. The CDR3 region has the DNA TGTGCCAGCAGTTTATTCGGACAGGGTAGCTACGAGCAGTACTTC. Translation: CASSLFGQGSYEQYF. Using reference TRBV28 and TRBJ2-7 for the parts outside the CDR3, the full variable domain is DVKVTQSSRYLVKRTGEKVFLECVQDMDHENMFWYRQDPGLGLRLIYFSYDVKMKEKGDIPEGYSVSREKKERFSLILESASTNQTSMYLCASSLFGQGSYEQYFGPGTRLTVT.

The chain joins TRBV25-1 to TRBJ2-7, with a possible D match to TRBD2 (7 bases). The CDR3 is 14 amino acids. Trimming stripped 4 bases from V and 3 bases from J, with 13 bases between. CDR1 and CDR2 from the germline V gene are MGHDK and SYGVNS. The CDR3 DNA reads TGTGCCAGCAGTGGCCTGGGAGGGGGCTACGAGCAGTACTTC. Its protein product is CASSGLGGGYEQYF.

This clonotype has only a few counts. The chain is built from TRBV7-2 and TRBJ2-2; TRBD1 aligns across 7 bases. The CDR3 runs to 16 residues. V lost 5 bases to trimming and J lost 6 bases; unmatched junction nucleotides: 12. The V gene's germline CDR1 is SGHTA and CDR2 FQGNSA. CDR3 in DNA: TGTGCCAGCAGCCTAAGGCGACAGGGTTCGGCCGGGGAGCTGTTTTTT. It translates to CASSLRRQGSAGELFF.

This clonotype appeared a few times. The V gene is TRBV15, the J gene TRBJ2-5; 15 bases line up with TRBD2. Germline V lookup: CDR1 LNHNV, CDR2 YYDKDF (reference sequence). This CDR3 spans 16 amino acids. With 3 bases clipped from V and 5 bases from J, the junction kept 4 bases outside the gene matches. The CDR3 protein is CATSRGLAGGRETQYF. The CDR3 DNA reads TGTGCCACCAGCAGGGGACTAGCGGGAGGTCGGGAGACCCAGTACTTC.

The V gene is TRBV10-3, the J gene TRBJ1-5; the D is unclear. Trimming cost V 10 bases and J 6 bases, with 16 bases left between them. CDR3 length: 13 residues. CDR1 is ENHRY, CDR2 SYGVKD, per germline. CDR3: CATALERGQPQHF. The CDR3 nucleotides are TGTGCCACTGCTTTGGAACGGGGTCAGCCCCAGCATTTT.

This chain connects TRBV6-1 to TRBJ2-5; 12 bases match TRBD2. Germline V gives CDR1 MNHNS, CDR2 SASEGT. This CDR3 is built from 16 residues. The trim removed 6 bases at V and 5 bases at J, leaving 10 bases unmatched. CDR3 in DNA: TGTGCCAGCAGAGCGCTAGCGGGAGGGCCCTACGAGACCCAGTACTTC. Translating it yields CASRALAGGPYETQYF.

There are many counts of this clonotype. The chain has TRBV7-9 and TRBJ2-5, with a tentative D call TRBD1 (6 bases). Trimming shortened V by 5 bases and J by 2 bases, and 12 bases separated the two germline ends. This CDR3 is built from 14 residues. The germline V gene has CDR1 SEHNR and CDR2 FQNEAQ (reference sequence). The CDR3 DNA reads TGTGCCAGCAGCCCCGGACAGAAGCAAGAGACCCAGTACTTC. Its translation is CASSPGQKQETQYF.

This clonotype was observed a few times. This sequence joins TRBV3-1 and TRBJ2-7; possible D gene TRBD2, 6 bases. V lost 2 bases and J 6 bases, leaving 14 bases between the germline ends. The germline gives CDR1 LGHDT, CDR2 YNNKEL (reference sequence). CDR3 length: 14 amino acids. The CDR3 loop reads CASSQLSVGGEQYF. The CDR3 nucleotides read TGTGCCAGCAGCCAACTCTCTGTGGGGGGCGAGCAGTACTTC.

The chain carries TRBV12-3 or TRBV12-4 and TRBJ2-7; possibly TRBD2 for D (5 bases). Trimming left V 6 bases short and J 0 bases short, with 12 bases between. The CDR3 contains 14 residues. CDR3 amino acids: CASRRATNSYEQYF. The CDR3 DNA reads TGTGCCAGCAGGCGGGCCACAAACTCCTACGAGCAGTACTTC.

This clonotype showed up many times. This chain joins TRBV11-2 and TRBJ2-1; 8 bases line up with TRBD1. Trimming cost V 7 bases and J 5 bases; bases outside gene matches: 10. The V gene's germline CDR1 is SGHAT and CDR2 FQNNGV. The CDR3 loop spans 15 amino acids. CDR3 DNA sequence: TGTGCCAGCACCGAGAGGAGGACAGGGAACAATGAGCAGTTCTTC. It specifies CASTERRTGNNEQFF.

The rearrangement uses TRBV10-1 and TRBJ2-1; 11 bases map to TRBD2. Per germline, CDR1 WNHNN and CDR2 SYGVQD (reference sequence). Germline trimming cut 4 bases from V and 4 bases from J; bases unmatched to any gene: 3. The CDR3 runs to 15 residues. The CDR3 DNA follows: TGCGCCAGCAGTGTAGCGGGAGGGCCGTACAATGAGCAGTTCTTC. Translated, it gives CASSVAGGPYNEQFF.

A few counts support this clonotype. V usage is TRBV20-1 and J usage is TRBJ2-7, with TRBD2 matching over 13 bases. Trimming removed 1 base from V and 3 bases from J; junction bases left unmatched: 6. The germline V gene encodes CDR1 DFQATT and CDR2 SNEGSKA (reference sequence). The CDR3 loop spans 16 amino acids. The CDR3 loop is CSARAETSGRRYEQYF. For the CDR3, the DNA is TGCAGTGCTAGAGCCGAGACTAGCGGGAGGCGCTACGAGCAGTACTTC.